This T cell receptor (beta chain) came from a study of cytomegalovirus exposure and HLA in healthy donors. General observations from the study: Subsequent analysis showed first-cohort TCR clusters tending to co-occur in 120 or so validation repertoires.

About this clone itself: Its cognate antigen is unknown.

In germline, CDR1 is SEHNR, CDR2 FQNEAQ (reference sequence). Trimming removed 5 bases at V and 5 bases at J, with 15 bases between. The CDR3 spans 14 residues. Assay used: immunoSEQ multiplex PCR; TCRdb lists only in-frame clones, some missing. This table holds some 150,000 clones, around 88% found once. This receptor was taken from a man younger than 35 in good health and CMV-seropositive. V and J are TRBV7-9 and TRBJ1-1; D perhaps matches TRBD1 (6 bases). The sequencing sample was made of PBMCs. For the CDR3, the DNA is TGTGCCAGCAGCCCACGTGGGGACATGACTGAAGCTTTCTTT. Protein product: CASSPRGDMTEAFF.